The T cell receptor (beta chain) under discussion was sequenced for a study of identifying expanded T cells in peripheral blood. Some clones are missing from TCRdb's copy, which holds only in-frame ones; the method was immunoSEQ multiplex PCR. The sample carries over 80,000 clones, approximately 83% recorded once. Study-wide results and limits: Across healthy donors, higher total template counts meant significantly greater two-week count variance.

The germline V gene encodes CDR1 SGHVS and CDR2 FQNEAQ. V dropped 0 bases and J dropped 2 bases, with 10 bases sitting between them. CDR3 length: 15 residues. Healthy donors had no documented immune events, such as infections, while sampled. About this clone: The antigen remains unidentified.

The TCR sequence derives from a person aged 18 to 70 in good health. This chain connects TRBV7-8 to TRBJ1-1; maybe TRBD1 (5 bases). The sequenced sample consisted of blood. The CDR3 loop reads CASSLARGANTEAFF. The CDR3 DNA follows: TGTGCCAGCAGCTTAGCGCGAGGGGCAAACACTGAAGCTTTCTTT.